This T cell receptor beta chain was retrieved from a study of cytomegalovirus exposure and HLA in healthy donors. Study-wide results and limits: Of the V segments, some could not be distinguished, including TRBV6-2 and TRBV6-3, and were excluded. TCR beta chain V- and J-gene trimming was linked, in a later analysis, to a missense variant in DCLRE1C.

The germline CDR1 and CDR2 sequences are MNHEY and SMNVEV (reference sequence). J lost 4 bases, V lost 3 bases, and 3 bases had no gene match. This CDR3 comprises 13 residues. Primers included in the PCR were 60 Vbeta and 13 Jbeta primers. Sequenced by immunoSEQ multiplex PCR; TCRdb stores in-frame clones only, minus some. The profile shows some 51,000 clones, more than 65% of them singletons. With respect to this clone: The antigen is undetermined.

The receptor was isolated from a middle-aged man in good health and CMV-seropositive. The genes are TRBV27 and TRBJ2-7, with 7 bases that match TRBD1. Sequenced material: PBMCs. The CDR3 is CASSFSGQYEQYF. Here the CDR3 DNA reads TGTGCCAGCAGTTTTTCGGGACAGTACGAGCAGTACTTC.